A single sample gave rise to the 24 T cell receptor beta chains below, sequenced in a study of T-cell reconstitution after alpha-beta-depleted transplantation in children. Unique molecular identifiers were incorporated during preparation of the TCRbeta library. TCRdb re-analysed the PCR reads in MiXCR, keeping a single row per CDR3 protein. The table lists approximately 640,000 distinct CDR3 sequences, around a sixth of them singletons, with 1.1% in the top ten. Here the sequenced sample was PBMCs from the stem cell graft donor, taken from the stem cell graft. Every receptor here comes from a human donor who donated a stem cell graft to a child with acute myeloid leukemia.

This clonotype was counted at least ten times. The chain links TRBV10-1 to TRBJ1-1, with D possibly TRBD1 on 6 matching bases. Germline V CDR1 and CDR2: WNHNN, SYGVQD (reference sequence). Trimming shortened V by 1 base and J by 7 bases, and 10 bases separated the two germline ends. This CDR3 contains 13 residues. CDR3 amino acids: CASSEWGAHEAFF. DNA of the CDR3: TGCGCCAGCAGTGAGTGGGGGGCGCATGAAGCTTTCTTT.

This clonotype was observed many times. The chain links TRBV12-3 or TRBV12-4 to TRBJ2-7, with 7 bases fitting TRBD1. The CDR3 spans 16 residues. V shed 6 bases and J 3 bases; nucleotides not matched to a gene: 14. Written as DNA, the CDR3 is TGTGCCAGCAGCCCCCTCGACAGGGCGTCCCGCTACGAGCAGTACTTC. As protein: CASSPLDRASRYEQYF.

The chain recombines TRBV12-3 or TRBV12-4 with TRBJ2-1; 9 bases are shared with TRBD2. The V and J ends lost 7 bases and 9 bases, in that order; junction bases with no gene match: 10. This CDR3 has 14 amino acids. CDR3 sequence reads: CASTGLAKSGEQFF. The CDR3 bases are TGTGCCAGCACCGGACTAGCGAAGAGTGGTGAGCAGTTCTTC.

The chain carries TRBV7-2 and TRBJ2-5; D gene uncertain. CDR3 length equals 14 residues. V was shortened by 5 bases and J by 7 bases, with 17 bases between the two germline ends. The germline CDR1 and CDR2 sequences are SGHTA and FQGNSA. The CDR3 DNA is TGTGCCAGCAGCACTACGGGCGGAAAGGTGACCCAGTACTTC. Translated, it gives CASSTTGGKVTQYF.

This clonotype has at least ten counts. This chain links TRBV6-1 with TRBJ1-1; D unresolved. Germline values: CDR1 MNHNS, CDR2 SASEGT. The CDR3 is 14 residues long. The V end lost 6 bases, the J end lost 2 bases, and 13 bases lay between the germline ends. The DNA of the CDR3 is TGTGCCAGCAGGGCTTATGAGTCTAACACTGAAGCTTTCTTT. Its translation: CASRAYESNTEAFF.

The chain carries TRBV7-9 and TRBJ1-4, with D perhaps matching TRBD1 (5 bases). In germline, CDR1 is SEHNR, CDR2 FQNEAQ (reference sequence). The CDR3 contains 13 residues. The germline V and J ends were trimmed by 7 bases and 6 bases, with 12 bases remaining between them. In nucleotides, the CDR3 is TGTGCCAGCAACAAGGACATCTATGAAAAACTGTTTTTT. It encodes CASNKDIYEKLFF.

The V gene is TRBV28, the J gene TRBJ1-1; the D is unclear. Germline V gene data show CDR1 as MDHEN and CDR2 as SYDVKM. The CDR3 has 13 amino acids. Trimming shortened V by 6 bases and J by 2 bases, and 10 bases separated the two germline ends. CDR3 loop: CASRYPVNTEAFF. The DNA of the CDR3 is TGTGCCAGCAGATACCCCGTAAACACTGAAGCTTTCTTT.

This clonotype has a count of ten or more. The chain's CDR3 is CSARGVRNTEAFF. The DNA of the CDR3 is TGCAGTGCTAGAGGAGTAAGGAACACTGAAGCTTTCTTT. The chain carries TRBV20-1 and TRBJ1-1; D gene unclear. This CDR3 has 13 residues. Germline V gene sequence: CDR1 DFQATT, CDR2 SNEGSKA (reference sequence). The V end lost 1 base, the J end lost 1 base, and 7 bases lay between the germline ends.

The rearrangement links TRBV7-2 to TRBJ1-6; possible D gene TRBD1, 5 bases. Per the germline V gene, CDR1 is SGHTA and CDR2 is FQGNSA. CDR3 length: 15 residues. V was cut by 4 bases and J by 8 bases, with 15 bases left in between. CDR3 amino acids: CASSYQGLGDSPLHF. The CDR3 DNA follows: TGTGCCAGCAGCTACCAGGGATTGGGTGATTCACCCCTCCACTTT.

In its sample, this clonotype was seen many times. The V call is TRBV20-1, the J call TRBJ2-7; unclear D gene. Trimming took off 3 bases at V and 4 bases at J, with 7 bases between the two ends. This CDR3 contains 11 residues. CDR1 and CDR2 from the germline V gene are DFQATT and SNEGSKA (reference sequence). CDR3 in amino acids: CSAREAYEQYV. CDR3 in DNA: TGCAGTGCTAGGGAAGCTTACGAGCAGTACGTC.

The sample holds many counts of this clonotype. The CDR3 nucleotides read TGTGCCAGCAGTACACCCGGACAGGGAGACAATGAGCAGTTCTTC. It codes for CASSTPGQGDNEQFF. J is TRBJ2-1 and V is TRBV12-3 or TRBV12-4; 8 positions agree with TRBD1. CDR3 length: 15 amino acids. Trimming at V came to 5 bases and at J to 5 bases, leaving 8 bases not matched to a gene.

Turning to this clonotype: This may be a read error: a much more frequent sequence differs by one nucleotide. V is TRBV7-1 and J is TRBJ2-1; perhaps TRBD1 as D (5 bases). TRBV7-1 is noted as an ORF with a role that remains uncertain. Trimming removed 5 bases from V and 9 bases from J, with 20 bases in between. CDR3 length: 15 residues. The CDR3 loop reads CASSPLGRVKGEQFF. CDR3 DNA: TGTGCCAGCAGCCCCCTAGGCAGGGTGAAGGGTGAGCAGTTCTTC.

CDR3 loop: CASSPQGGRTSYNEQFF. The CDR3 nucleotides read TGTGCCAGCAGCCCCCAAGGGGGGCGGACCTCCTACAATGAGCAGTTCTTC. The rearrangement joins TRBV7-2 to TRBJ2-1; TRBD1 or TRBD2 may be the D gene (6 bases each). The CDR3 length is 17 residues. V was trimmed by 5 bases and J by 0 bases, leaving 17 bases between them. The germline gives CDR1 SGHTA, CDR2 FQGNSA.

DNA of the CDR3: TGTGCCAGCAGTTTAGTTGTAAGAACTAACACCGGGGAGCTGTTTTTT. It codes for CASSLVVRTNTGELFF. The chain recombines TRBV12-3 or TRBV12-4 with TRBJ2-2; D not certain. This CDR3 has 16 amino acids. The ends were cut back, 1 base at V and 2 bases at J, with 11 bases in the middle.

The chain recombines TRBV7-2 with TRBJ1-3; a possible D gene is TRBD1 (5 bases). The ends were cut back, 3 bases at V and 2 bases at J, with 14 bases in the middle. The CDR3 is 16 amino acids. The germline CDR1 and CDR2 sequences are SGHTA and FQGNSA. The chain's CDR3 is CASSFLSGSAGNTIYF. In DNA, the CDR3 is TGTGCCAGCAGCTTCCTTTCAGGGTCTGCTGGAAACACCATATATTTT.

The sample holds many counts of this clonotype. The V call is TRBV29-1, the J call TRBJ2-1; D remains ambiguous. V was trimmed by 4 bases and J by 8 bases, leaving 6 bases between them. This CDR3 contains 10 residues. Looked up from germline, CDR1 is SQVTM and CDR2 is ANQGSEA. The CDR3 is CSVVSHEQFF. The CDR3 nucleotides are TGCAGCGTTGTTAGCCATGAGCAGTTCTTC.

V gene TRBV11-2 combines with J gene TRBJ2-1; D call uncertain. The V end was cut by 4 bases, the J end by 3 bases, with 10 bases between. Germline V CDR1 and CDR2: SGHAT, FQNNGV. CDR3 length equals 14 residues. DNA for the CDR3: TGTGCCAGCAGCTCCGCACGATACTACAATGAGCAGTTCTTC. Translation gives CASSSARYYNEQFF. The complete variable domain, with remaining parts taken from reference TRBV11-2 and TRBJ2-1, reads EAGVAQSPRYKIIEKRQSVAFWCNPISGHATLYWYQQILGQGPKLLIQFQNNGVVDDSQLPKDRFSAERLKGVDSTLKIQPAKLEDSAVYLCASSSARYYNEQFFGPGTRLTVL.

As regards this clonotype: This may come from a read error, since a much larger clone is one base off. The chain carries TRBV20-1 and TRBJ2-1; a possible D gene is TRBD2 (6 bases). This CDR3 region has 16 residues. Looked up from germline, CDR1 is DFQATT and CDR2 is SNEGSKA (reference sequence). Trimming took off 1 base at V and 4 bases at J, with 17 bases between the two ends. The CDR3 DNA is TGCAGTGCTAGAGGTCAACGGGGGAGCCCATACAATGAGCAGTTCTTC. Translated, it gives CSARGQRGSPYNEQFF.

In its sample, this clonotype was seen a few times. The rearrangement uses TRBV18 and TRBJ2-3; a possible D gene is TRBD2 (6 bases). This CDR3 contains 16 residues. Germline V gene lookup returns CDR1 KGHSH and CDR2 LQKENI. With 3 bases removed from V and 3 bases from J, the gap between germline ends came to 16 bases. CDR3 loop: CASSPREEVNTDTQYF. In DNA form, the CDR3 reads TGTGCCAGCTCACCGAGGGAGGAGGTAAATACAGATACGCAGTATTTT.

The chain recombines TRBV18 with TRBJ1-6; D possibly corresponds to TRBD1 (5 bases). Germline assignment: CDR1 KGHSH and CDR2 LQKENI. The length of the CDR3 is 13 residues. With 8 bases removed from V and 8 bases from J, the gap between germline ends came to 13 bases. Here the CDR3 reads CASRQLNDSPLHF. CDR3 nucleotide sequence: TGTGCCAGCCGACAGTTGAACGATTCACCCCTCCACTTT.

CDR3 in amino acids: CASSSTRGAYNEQFF. The CDR3, as DNA: TGTGCCAGCAGCTCCACGCGGGGGGCCTACAATGAGCAGTTCTTC. J is TRBJ2-1 and V is TRBV7-7; 8 bases are a match to TRBD2. Losses at the gene ends were 4 bases for V and 2 bases for J; bases not matched to a gene: 4. CDR3 length: 15 residues. Germline CDR1 SSHAT, CDR2 FNYEAQ (reference sequence).

As DNA, the CDR3 is TGTGCCAGCTCACCGGGCCTGAACTACGAGCAGTACTTC. This encodes CASSPGLNYEQYF. The rearrangement links TRBV18 to TRBJ2-7; D unresolved. The V end lost 3 bases, the J end lost 3 bases, and 9 bases lay between the germline ends. Germline V gene data show CDR1 as KGHSH and CDR2 as LQKENI. The CDR3 totals 13 residues.

Ten or more counts support this clonotype. This chain joins TRBV4-3 and TRBJ1-2, with 8 bases fitting TRBD1. Germline CDR1 and CDR2: LGHNA and YSLEER. The J segment lost 5 bases and the V segment lost 1 base, leaving 6 bases of the junction unmatched. CDR3 length equals 15 residues. CDR3 bases: TGCGCCAGCAGCCAAGTTTACAGGGGGAAGTATGGCTACACCTTC. Protein product: CASSQVYRGKYGYTF.

This clonotype was recorded at least ten times. The V and J genes are TRBV7-9 and TRBJ2-1; 8 nucleotides align to TRBD1. The V gene end was trimmed by 0 bases and the J gene end by 5 bases; junction bases not matched to a gene: 9. Germline lookup yields CDR1 SEHNR and CDR2 FQNEAQ (reference sequence). The CDR3 contains 17 residues. CDR3 loop: CASSLAPGQEVDNEQFF. In DNA, the CDR3 is TGTGCCAGCAGCTTAGCCCCGGGACAGGAGGTCGACAATGAGCAGTTCTTC. The complete variable domain, with remaining parts taken from reference TRBV7-9 and TRBJ2-1, reads DTGVSQNPRHKITKRGQNVTFRCDPISEHNRLYWYRQTLGQGPEFLTYFQNEAQLEKSRLLSDRFSAERPKGSFSTLEIQRTEQGDSAMYLCASSLAPGQEVDNEQFFGPGTRLTVL.